In this sample, the clone carrying this T cell receptor (beta chain) turned up once. The protocol was immunoSEQ multiplex PCR, while the TCRdb copy is restricted to in-frame clones and leaves out a portion. The sample carries 2 million to 2.5 million clones, under 95% recorded once. The CDR3 loop spans 16 amino acids. The germline gives CDR1 SGHKS, CDR2 YYEKEE (reference sequence). The V and J ends lost 4 bases and 4 bases, in that order; junction bases with no gene match: 10. The sample originates from a study of shared clonotypes between healthy human individuals. Study overall: For every donor, three CD4 naive, three CD4 memory, two CD8 naive and one CD8 memory plates were used.

J is TRBJ1-5 and V is TRBV5-5; 8 bases match TRBD1. The origin of this receptor is a man younger than 35 in good health. Some clones in this sample may be carry-over from other donors' samples. The specimen sequenced was naive CD4+ T cells from PBMCs. Subset noted: CD45RA+ positively selected. The CDR3 loop is CASSPDGRGPNQPQHF. The DNA for the CDR3 is TGTGCCAGCAGCCCCGACGGCAGGGGGCCTAATCAGCCCCAGCATTTT.